Below, one T cell receptor (beta chain) is given with its context. What this receptor recognizes is not known. Base-call qualities are not available, and no considerably larger clone is one nucleotide away. TCRbeta CDR3 regions were amplified from genomic DNA by means of the immunoSEQ Assay, a bias-controlled multiplex PCR. Per the authors' processing: Within the assay, amplification of reference gene primers was used to estimate how many nucleated cells each sample contained. To quantify the absolute abundance of each unique TCRbeta CDR3 rearrangement, sequence reads were collapsed and filtered. Productive Simpson clonality was computed per sample as the square root of Simpson's diversity index over productive rearrangements. TCRdb holds this immuneACCESS table with in-frame rearrangements only. Some clones are missing; in checked studies, unresolved V genes explain under half, and the rest has no known cause. Clone size and the V and J calls come from that table; the DNA yielded D and trimming. The sample table records 130,000 to 150,000 clones; about four fifths of these occur just once. Jointly, the top ten make up 3% to 3.5% of the sample.

Each collaborating institution followed its own protocols to collect whole blood in K2EDTA tubes. For TCRbeta analysis, collaborators shipped samples in one of three forms: frozen whole blood, isolated PBMCs, or DNA extracted from either of those sample types. This record comes from a study of blood T cell repertoires in COVID-19 (dated by TCRdb to the early 2020s). Broadly, across the study: Collaborator samples came from the United States, Italy and Spain and covered acute and convalescent phases of COVID-19. The material from the prospective study consisted of cDNA or gDNA derived from T cells, B-cell-depleted T cells, or PBMCs. Subjects who had been exposed to COVID-19, were actively infected with it, or had recovered from it provided the deeply sampled blood TCRbeta repertoires that made up the dataset. The repertoires were released in a freely available public database meant as a resource for research on the immune response to SARS-CoV-2. Samples were obtained from the ongoing ImmuneRACE study (first 160 participants) and from some 1,300 subjects provided by 6 global collaborators. Sample metadata almost always included a de-identified subject ID, COVID-19 status, age in years and sex. Where available, HLA class I and class II types were taken from metadata supplied by the sample provider and were not determined by assay-based typing.

What the study reported, not specific to this receptor: The quantity of clinical and demographic metadata differed by source and by participant and was supplied without curation.

Based on the germline V gene, the CDR1 and CDR2 sequences are SGHVS and FNYEAQ. Spanning cysteine to phenylalanine, the CDR3 consists of 13 amino acids. Left in the record is the CDR3 DNA by itself, 39 bases read in frame from the first base. A distance of 14 bases separates the germline ends of V and J, which lose 6 bases and 6 bases respectively. The sequence is built from TRBV7-6 and TRBJ1-2, and perhaps TRBD1 as D gene, on 6 matching bases. This sequence was found in a woman aged 80 or older with acute or convalescent COVID-19. Sequencing was done on a sample of peripheral blood. The CDR3: CASSLEQGNGYTF. The DNA sequence is given as TGTGCCAGCAGTCTGGAACAGGGAAATGGCTACACCTTC.